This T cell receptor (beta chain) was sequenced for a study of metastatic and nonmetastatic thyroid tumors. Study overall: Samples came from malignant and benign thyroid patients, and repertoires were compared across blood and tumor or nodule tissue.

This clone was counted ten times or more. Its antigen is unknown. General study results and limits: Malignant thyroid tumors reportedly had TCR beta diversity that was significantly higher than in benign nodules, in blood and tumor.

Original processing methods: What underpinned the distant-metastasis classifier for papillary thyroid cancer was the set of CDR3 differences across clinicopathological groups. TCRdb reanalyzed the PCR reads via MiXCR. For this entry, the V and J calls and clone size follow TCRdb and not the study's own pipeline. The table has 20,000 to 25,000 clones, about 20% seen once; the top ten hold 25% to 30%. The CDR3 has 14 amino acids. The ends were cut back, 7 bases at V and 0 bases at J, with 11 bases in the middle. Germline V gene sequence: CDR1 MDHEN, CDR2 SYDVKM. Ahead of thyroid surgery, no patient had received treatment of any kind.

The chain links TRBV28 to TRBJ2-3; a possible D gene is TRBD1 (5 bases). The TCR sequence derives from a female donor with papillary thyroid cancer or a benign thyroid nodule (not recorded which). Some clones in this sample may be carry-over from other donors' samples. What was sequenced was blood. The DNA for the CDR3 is TGTGCCAGCAATGGGCAGGGCAGCACAGATACGCAGTATTTT. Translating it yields CASNGQGSTDTQYF.